Shown below are 5 T cell receptor beta chains from a single sample sequenced in a study of blood T cells in healthy people across ages. The authors ran a second PCR of about 6 to 11 cycles using a sample-barcoded 5' primer and a J-beta primer mix. One entry per CDR3 protein results from TCRdb running MiXCR on the 5' RACE reads. The profile shows about 570,000 distinct CDR3 sequences, 27% of them singletons. Sequenced input: blood. Receptors were obtained from a woman in her seventies in good health.

This clonotype showed up just once. The chain combines TRBV12-3 or TRBV12-4 with TRBJ1-1; the match to TRBD1 covers 7 bases. The CDR3 loop spans 17 amino acids. J was trimmed by 1 base and V by 5 bases; bases with no gene match: 13. As DNA, the CDR3 is TGTGCCAGCAGTGGGACAGTGGGCAATATTCGGAACACTGAAGCTTTCTTT. Its protein product is CASSGTVGNIRNTEAFF.

This clonotype was seen a handful of times. The chain carries TRBV11-2 and TRBJ2-7; weak D call: TRBD1 (5 bases). V lost 1 base, J lost 0 bases, and 7 bases lay in between. The CDR3 length is 14 residues. Per the germline V gene, CDR1 is SGHAT and CDR2 is FQNNGV. The CDR3 DNA follows: TGTGCCAGCAGCTTAGGGACATACTCCTACGAGCAGTACTTC. Translated, it gives CASSLGTYSYEQYF.

This clonotype was seen a few times. The CDR3 coding sequence is TGTGCCAGCAGCTTGGAGCAGTACAATGAGCAGTTCTTC. This sequence encodes CASSLEQYNEQFF. The chain has TRBV7-6 and TRBJ2-5, with unresolved D. With the DNA end fitting TRBJ2-1 better, the J assignment may be wrong. CDR1 is SGHVS, CDR2 FNYEAQ, per germline. The CDR3 sequence is 13 residues long.

The genes are TRBV20-1 and TRBJ1-3; possibly TRBD1 for D (6 bases). The germline V gene has CDR1 DFQATT and CDR2 SNEGSKA (reference sequence). CDR3 size: 14 residues. With 3 bases removed from V and 2 bases from J, the gap between germline ends came to 11 bases. In DNA form, the CDR3 reads TGCAGTGCTAGGTTGGGGGGGCCTGGAAACACCATATATTTT. Amino acid sequence: CSARLGGPGNTIYF.

This chain uses TRBV29-1 with TRBJ1-3, with 7 bases that match TRBD1. Germline V lookup: CDR1 SQVTM, CDR2 ANQGSEA. There are 15 residues in the CDR3. The V gene end was trimmed by 2 bases and the J gene end by 2 bases; junction bases not matched to a gene: 6. The CDR3 sequence: CSVEPLQGAGNTIYF. Here the CDR3 DNA reads TGCAGCGTTGAACCCTTGCAGGGGGCTGGAAACACCATATATTTT.